These 32 T cell receptor beta chains were all obtained from the same sample, sequenced in a study of blood T cells in healthy people across ages. A J-beta primer mix and a sample-barcoded 5' primer were used in a second PCR of roughly 6 to 11 cycles. TCRdb fed the 5' RACE reads into MiXCR, producing one record per CDR3 protein. This sample has approximately 770,000 distinct CDR3 sequences; roughly 50% occur once, and the top ten carry approximately 21%. The material sequenced was blood. The receptor source for this set is a man aged 25-40 years in good health.

The rearrangement joins TRBV6-2 or TRBV6-3 to TRBJ2-7, with 8 positions matching TRBD2. CDR1 is MNHEY, CDR2 SVGEGT, per germline. V gave up 2 bases and J gave up 5 bases; unmatched junction bases: 11. The CDR3 sequence is 16 residues long. This CDR3 is CASSYGLAGSWNEQYF. The DNA for the CDR3 is TGTGCCAGCAGTTACGGATTAGCGGGATCTTGGAACGAGCAGTACTTC.

V and J are TRBV6-5 and TRBJ1-2; D is unresolved. This CDR3 is built from 13 residues. V dropped 3 bases and J dropped 7 bases, with 12 bases sitting between them. Germline V gives CDR1 MNHEY, CDR2 SVGAGI. DNA for the CDR3: TGTGCCAGCAGTTATCCCGGCTCGAGTGGCTACACCTTC. Amino acids: CASSYPGSSGYTF.

This clonotype was counted between two and nine times. This chain connects TRBV7-3 to TRBJ2-6; D may be TRBD1 (6 bases). In germline, CDR1 is SGHTA, CDR2 FQGTGA. There are 18 residues in the CDR3. V was pared by 4 bases and J by 2 bases, with 18 bases between. CDR3 sequence (DNA): TGTGCCAGCAGCTCGAGGACAGAGAAAGCGACTGGGGCCAACGTCCTGACTTTC. Protein: CASSSRTEKATGANVLTF.

The chain joins TRBV5-1 to TRBJ2-4; 12 bases map to TRBD1. The ends lost 2 bases at V and 8 bases at J; junction bases unmatched: 2. The CDR3 runs 14 residues. In germline, CDR1 is SGHRS, CDR2 YFSETQ. CDR3: CASSFGTGGYIQYF. For the CDR3, the DNA is TGCGCCAGCAGCTTCGGGACAGGGGGCTACATTCAGTACTTC.

The genes are TRBV20-1 and TRBJ2-1; 10 nucleotides agree with TRBD2. The length of the CDR3 is 16 residues. Germline V CDR1 and CDR2: DFQATT, SNEGSKA (reference sequence). The V and J ends lost 7 bases and 9 bases, in that order; junction bases with no gene match: 18. This chain's CDR3 is CSVFAQMTSGLVEQFF. CDR3 coding DNA: TGCAGTGTTTTCGCCCAAATGACTAGCGGGTTGGTTGAGCAGTTCTTC.

This clonotype was counted a few times. This chain connects TRBV10-3 to TRBJ2-3; no clear D. CDR1 and CDR2 from the germline V gene are ENHRY and SYGVKD. The V end lost 7 bases, the J end lost 7 bases, and 15 bases lay between the germline ends. This CDR3 region has 13 residues. CDR3 in amino acids: CAITTESTNTQYF. CDR3 DNA: TGTGCCATCACAACAGAATCAACAAATACGCAGTATTTT.

This clonotype was seen only a few times. The J gene is TRBJ2-7, the V gene TRBV7-2, with D possibly being TRBD1 (5 bases). V was shortened by 5 bases and J by 4 bases, with 18 bases between the two germline ends. The CDR3 is made up of 15 amino acids. Looked up from germline, CDR1 is SGHTA and CDR2 is FQGNSA. The CDR3 reads CASSLDTGAQYEQYF. As DNA, the CDR3 is TGTGCCAGCAGCCTGGATACTGGGGCCCAATACGAGCAGTACTTC. Using reference TRBV7-2 and TRBJ2-7 for the parts outside the CDR3, the full variable domain is GAGVSQSPSNKVTEKGKDVELRCDPISGHTALYWYRQSLGQGLEFLIYFQGNSAPDKSGLPSDRFSAERTGGSVSTLTIQRTQQEDSAVYLCASSLDTGAQYEQYFGPGTRLTVT.

This clonotype was seen more than once but under ten times. The chain employs TRBV12-3 or TRBV12-4 and TRBJ1-6; D not certain. The V end was cut by 4 bases, the J end by 13 bases, with 11 bases between. CDR3 length equals 12 residues. The DNA for the CDR3 is TGTGCCAGCAGTTCGGACCCCGCGCCCCTCCACTTT. It is translated as CASSSDPAPLHF.

V and J are TRBV7-2 and TRBJ2-1; the match to TRBD1 covers 10 bases. Germline V gene lookup returns CDR1 SGHTA and CDR2 FQGNSA. There are 14 residues in the CDR3. V dropped 1 base and J dropped 13; count of bases not matched to a gene: 7. The CDR3 region has the DNA TGTGCCAGCAGCTTAGGGACAGGGGGAGAGACCCAGTTCTTC. This sequence encodes CASSLGTGGETQFF.

V and J are TRBV20-1 and TRBJ2-1; D is ambiguous. This CDR3 comprises 14 residues. CDR1 and CDR2 (germline): DFQATT, SNEGSKA (reference sequence). Trimming cost V 2 bases and J 3 bases, with 11 bases left between them. The CDR3 loop reads CSARLAVHYNEQFF. In DNA, the CDR3 is TGCAGTGCTAGATTGGCGGTTCACTACAATGAGCAGTTCTTC.

This chain links TRBV9 with TRBJ2-1; D gene ambiguous. The J call may be faulty, since TRBJ2-7 better matches the DNA end. Per germline, CDR1 SGDLS and CDR2 YYNGEE. The CDR3 is 12 amino acids. The DNA for the CDR3 is TGTGCCAGCAGCGCCATATACAATGAGCAGTACTTC. Protein sequence: CASSAIYNEQYF.

The chain combines TRBV7-2 with TRBJ2-1; 14 bases align to TRBD2. The J call may be incorrect, as the DNA end agrees better with TRBJ2-7. The germline V gene has CDR1 SGHTA and CDR2 FQGNSA. The CDR3 covers 15 residues. The CDR3 DNA sequence: TGTGCCACCGGTCCCGGGACTAGCGGGGGTGTAGAGCAGTACTTC. Translation: CATGPGTSGGVEQYF.

This clonotype was recorded a few times. The chain has TRBV10-3 and TRBJ1-2, with D perhaps matching TRBD1 (5 bases). CDR1 and CDR2 (germline): ENHRY, SYGVKD. The CDR3 is made up of 14 amino acids. The V and J ends lost 6 bases and 0 bases respectively, with 11 bases between them. Here the CDR3 reads CAIRQDLANYGYTF. CDR3 DNA sequence: TGTGCCATCAGACAGGACTTAGCTAACTATGGCTACACCTTC.

This clonotype was found a few times. The V and J genes are TRBV10-3 and TRBJ2-7; the D is unclear. The V gene's germline CDR1 is ENHRY and CDR2 SYGVKD. Trimming cost V 0 bases and J 3 bases, with 15 bases left between them. The CDR3 extends over 16 amino acids. In DNA form, the CDR3 reads TGTGCCATCAGTGAGTCGCGCGGAATTCGAAACTACGAGCAGTACTTC. It encodes CAISESRGIRNYEQYF.

This chain links TRBV9 with TRBJ2-4, with D maybe TRBD2 (6 bases). Matching the DNA end better, TRBJ2-7 makes the J call doubtful. CDR3 length equals 16 residues. Germline loops: CDR1 SGDLS, CDR2 YYNGEE. CDR3 nucleotides: TGTGCCAGCAGCGTAGGAGTGGCGGGATCCCCCTACGAGCAGTACTTC. Translated, it gives CASSVGVAGSPYEQYF.

This rearrangement joins TRBV19 to TRBJ2-3; D could derive from TRBD1 or TRBD2 (5 bases each). Germline V gene sequence: CDR1 LNHDA, CDR2 SQIVND (reference sequence). The CDR3 loop spans 15 amino acids. Trimming left V 4 bases short and J 5 bases short, with 16 bases between. This CDR3 is CASSSLRGRGDTQYF. The CDR3 DNA is TGTGCCAGTAGTAGCCTTAGGGGCCGGGGAGATACGCAGTATTTT.

Worth noting for this clonotype: Possible read error: a much larger clone is one base away. The gene calls are TRBV7-9 and TRBJ2-1; D possibly corresponds to TRBD1 (6 bases). CDR1 SEHNR and CDR2 FQNEAQ come from the germline V gene (reference sequence). V lost 8 bases, J lost 10 bases, and 12 bases lay in between. There are 11 residues in the CDR3. CDR3 in amino acids: CASGSDREQFF. The CDR3 nucleotides are TGTGCCAGCGGCTCCGACAGGGAGCAGTTCTTC.

This clonotype was counted once. This rearrangement joins TRBV4-2 to TRBJ2-1; 16 bases align to TRBD2. V lost 4 bases, J lost 1 base, and 13 bases stayed unmatched. The CDR3 is made up of 21 amino acids. The V gene's germline CDR1 is LGHNA and CDR2 YNFKEQ. The CDR3 loop is CASSLKLSGLAGGGSYNEQFF. The CDR3 region has the DNA TGTGCCAGCAGCCTAAAATTATCGGGACTAGCGGGGGGGGGTTCCTACAATGAGCAGTTCTTC.

This clonotype was observed a single time. V gene TRBV3-1 combines with J gene TRBJ1-2; 10 nucleotides line up with TRBD1. V trimming: 1 base; J trimming: 3 bases; junction bases outside the gene matches: 2. CDR1 and CDR2 (germline): LGHDT, YNNKEL (reference sequence). The CDR3 consists of 15 residues. The CDR3 DNA sequence: TGTGCCAGCAGCCAAGGGGGACAGGGGTACTATGGCTACACCTTC. This translates into CASSQGGQGYYGYTF.

The genes are TRBV6-5 and TRBJ2-7, with D perhaps matching TRBD2 (6 bases). This CDR3 is 17 amino acids long. Per germline, CDR1 MNHEY and CDR2 SVGAGI. The V end lost 0 bases, the J end lost 4 bases, and 19 bases lay between the germline ends. The CDR3 region is CASSYSVSGVARYEQYF. As DNA, the CDR3 is TGTGCCAGCAGTTACTCGGTGTCGGGGGTGGCAAGGTACGAGCAGTACTTC.

In nucleotides, the CDR3 is TGTGCCGTCCAAGCGGGAGAAAGGTGGTACACCGGGGAGCTGTTTTTT. It translates to CAVQAGERWYTGELFF. V gene TRBV19 combines with J gene TRBJ2-2, with 8 bases identical to TRBD2. The V and J ends lost 11 bases and 3 bases, in that order; junction bases with no gene match: 14. The germline V gene encodes CDR1 LNHDA and CDR2 SQIVND (reference sequence). The CDR3 is made up of 16 amino acids.

This chain links TRBV5-1 with TRBJ1-5, with D perhaps TRBD1 (5 bases). Germline CDR1 is SGHRS and CDR2 is YFSETQ. The CDR3 sequence is 15 residues long. V was trimmed by 0 bases and J by 4 bases, leaving 11 bases between them. The CDR3 region is CASSLAGAGNQPQHF. CDR3 DNA sequence: TGCGCCAGCAGCTTGGCCGGGGCCGGTAATCAGCCCCAGCATTTT. Complete variable domain (other parts from reference TRBV5-1 and TRBJ1-5): KAGVTQTPRYLIKTRGQQVTLSCSPISGHRSVSWYQQTPGQGLQFLFEYFSETQRNKGNFPGRFSGRQFSNSRSEMNVSTLELGDSALYLCASSLAGAGNQPQHFGDGTRLSIL.

This clonotype appeared a few times. The rearrangement links TRBV3-1 to TRBJ2-6; D gene unclear. The CDR3 extends over 14 amino acids. The V gene lost 4 bases and the J gene lost 2 bases, with 6 bases spanning the gap. Germline V lookup: CDR1 LGHDT, CDR2 YNNKEL (reference sequence). CDR3 sequence (DNA): TGTGCCAGCAGCCCGAAGCCTGGGGCCAACGTCCTGACTTTC. Translation: CASSPKPGANVLTF. Filled out from reference TRBV3-1 and TRBJ2-6, the complete variable domain reads DTAVSQTPKYLVTQMGNDKSIKCEQNLGHDTMYWYKQDSKKFLKIMFSYNNKELIINETVPNRFSPKSPDKAHLNLHINSLELGDSAVYFCASSPKPGANVLTFGAGSRLTVL.

In regard to this clonotype: One end of the junction does not line up with germline, which may come from a read error. The chain employs TRBV7-9 and TRBJ2-1; D gene ambiguous. CDR1 SEHNR and CDR2 FQNEAQ come from the germline V gene (reference sequence). CDR3 length equals 11 residues. The CDR3 DNA is TGTGCCAACAGCTTCCGTACCGCCCAGTTCTTC. This sequence encodes CANSFRTAQFF. The full variable domain, in which reference TRBV7-9 and TRBJ2-1 provide the parts outside the CDR3, is DTGVSQNPRHKITKRGQNVTFRCDPISEHNRLYWYRQTLGQGPEFLTYFQNEAQLEKSRLLSDRFSAERPKGSFSTLEIQRTEQGDSAMYLCANSFRTAQFFGPGTRLTVL.

The rearrangement joins TRBV5-1 to TRBJ1-1; D gene uncertain. Germline CDR1 is SGHRS and CDR2 is YFSETQ. Trimming took 1 base from V and 4 from J, leaving 11 bases between them. The CDR3 extends over 14 amino acids. Written as DNA, the CDR3 is TGCGCCAGCAGCTTGAGTAATCGTGGCACTGAAGCTTTCTTT. Its translation is CASSLSNRGTEAFF.

Only a few counts were recorded for this clonotype. The rearrangement uses TRBV4-3 and TRBJ1-1; D gene ambiguous. Germline CDR1 reads LGHNA; CDR2 reads YSLEER. The CDR3 has 13 residues. Trimming removed 2 bases at V and 6 bases at J, with 10 bases between. This CDR3 is CASSQFVGSEAFF. CDR3 bases: TGCGCCAGCAGCCAATTTGTCGGATCTGAAGCTTTCTTT.

This clonotype showed up just a few times. The chain employs TRBV7-2 and TRBJ2-3; D is unclear. Germline CDR1 reads SGHTA; CDR2 reads FQGNSA. Trimming took off 4 bases at V and 2 bases at J, with 10 bases between the two ends. The CDR3 runs 14 residues. CDR3 in DNA: TGTGCCAGCAGCTCTTTCGTCGTCACAGATACGCAGTATTTT. Its translation is CASSSFVVTDTQYF.

This clonotype was counted between two and nine times. The chain recombines TRBV12-3 or TRBV12-4 with TRBJ2-3; 8 bases match TRBD1. J gave up 3 bases and V 5 bases, and 10 bases lay outside the gene matches. The CDR3 is 16 residues long. The CDR3 spells CASSPRRTGWTDTQYF. The CDR3 DNA sequence: TGTGCCAGCAGTCCACGACGGACAGGGTGGACAGATACGCAGTATTTT.

The chain couples TRBV20-1 to TRBJ2-1; 12 nucleotides line up with TRBD2. V lost 2 bases and J lost 7; bases outside the gene matches: 6. The germline V gene has CDR1 DFQATT and CDR2 SNEGSKA (reference sequence). The CDR3 totals 15 residues. The CDR3 region is CSARNVLAGGNEQFF. The CDR3 DNA is TGCAGTGCTAGAAATGTACTAGCGGGAGGAAATGAGCAGTTCTTC.

This clonotype has only a few counts. In nucleotides, the CDR3 is TGCAGTGCCATCATCCCGGGGACAAACAATGAGCAGTTCTTC. Translated: CSAIIPGTNNEQFF. The genes are TRBV20-1 and TRBJ2-1, with a weak D call TRBD1 (6 bases). CDR1 is DFQATT and CDR2 is SNEGSKA in the germline V gene (reference sequence). The ends were cut back, 6 bases at V and 5 bases at J, with 17 bases in the middle. The CDR3 has 14 residues.

The rearrangement joins TRBV20-1 to TRBJ2-1, with a possible D match to TRBD2 (7 bases). The V and J ends lost 5 bases and 0 bases respectively, with 14 bases between them. Germline V lookup: CDR1 DFQATT, CDR2 SNEGSKA (reference sequence). The CDR3 is 15 amino acids. CDR3 loop: CSAFEGGSSYNEQFF. For the CDR3, the DNA is TGCAGTGCTTTTGAGGGGGGGAGCTCCTACAATGAGCAGTTCTTC.

This clonotype was observed a few times. J is TRBJ2-7 and V is TRBV6-6; tentatively, D is TRBD2 (6 bases). Trimming took off 4 bases at V and 6 bases at J, with 19 bases between the two ends. Germline V gives CDR1 MNHNY, CDR2 SVGAGI (reference sequence). CDR3 length: 15 residues. In DNA, the CDR3 is TGTGCCAGCAGTTTTGCTAGCGAACCAGTGATCGAGCAGTACTTC. Translating it yields CASSFASEPVIEQYF.